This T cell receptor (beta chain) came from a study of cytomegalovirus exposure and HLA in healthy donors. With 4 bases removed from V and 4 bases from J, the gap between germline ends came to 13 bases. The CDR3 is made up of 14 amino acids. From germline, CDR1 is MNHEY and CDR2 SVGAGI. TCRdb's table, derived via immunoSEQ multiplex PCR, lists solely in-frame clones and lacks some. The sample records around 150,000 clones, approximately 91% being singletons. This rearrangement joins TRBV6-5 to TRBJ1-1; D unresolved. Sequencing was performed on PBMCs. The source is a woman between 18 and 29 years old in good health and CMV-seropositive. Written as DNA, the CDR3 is TGTGCCAGCAGTTCTGCCGGGGTCCTCACTGAAGCTTTCTTT. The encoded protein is CASSSAGVLTEAFF.